The 20 T cell receptor beta chains reported below all come from one sample, sequenced in a study of control samples from healthy donors and cancer patients. This table comes from immunoSEQ multiplex PCR, and its TCRdb copy is limited to in-frame clones, with some not included. The table shows 95,000 to 150,000 clones, with 80% to 95% occurring only once. What was sequenced was PBMCs. The receptors here all came from an elderly man with head and neck cancer.

This chain uses TRBV5-1 with TRBJ2-3, with 7 nucleotides matching TRBD2. This CDR3 has 15 amino acids. Germline V gene lookup returns CDR1 SGHRS and CDR2 YFSETQ. Germline trimming cut 4 bases from V and 0 bases from J; bases unmatched to any gene: 5. The CDR3, as DNA: TGCGCCAGCAGCCAACTAGCGACGAGCACAGATACGCAGTATTTT. Translating it yields CASSQLATSTDTQYF.

This sequence joins TRBV6-1 and TRBJ2-5; 15 bases align to TRBD2. Per germline, CDR1 MNHNS and CDR2 SASEGT. This CDR3 has 18 residues. V was pared by 5 bases and J by 2 bases, with 9 bases of the junction left unmatched. As DNA, the CDR3 is TGTGCCAGCAGTAAAGGACTAGCGGGGGGGTGGGAACAAGAGACCCAGTACTTC. Residues: CASSKGLAGGWEQETQYF.

The gene calls are TRBV5-1 and TRBJ2-5; D unresolved. The germline V gene encodes CDR1 SGHRS and CDR2 YFSETQ. CDR3 length: 15 amino acids. V was pared by 2 bases and J by 2 bases, with 13 bases between. The CDR3 DNA is TGCGCCAGCAGCTTATCGGGCATAAGACAAGAGACCCAGTACTTC. Its protein product is CASSLSGIRQETQYF.

This chain connects TRBV19 to TRBJ1-1, with a weak D call TRBD1 (6 bases). Germline V CDR1 and CDR2: LNHDA, SQIVND (reference sequence). This CDR3 has 13 amino acids. V was pared by 5 bases and J by 10 bases, with 17 bases between. CDR3 DNA sequence: TGTGCCAGTAGTCCGGACAGACGCCTTGCAGCTTTCTTT. Protein: CASSPDRRLAAFF.

In this sample, this clone turned up a few times. The genes are TRBV4-1 and TRBJ1-6, with D unresolved. V was shortened by 0 bases and J by 8 bases, with 11 bases between the two germline ends. The CDR3 sequence is 15 residues long. Per the germline V gene, CDR1 is MGHRA and CDR2 is YSYEKL. CDR3 in amino acids: CASSQDIYGDSPLHF. CDR3 DNA sequence: TGCGCCAGCAGCCAAGATATTTATGGGGATTCACCCCTCCACTTT.

The genes are TRBV7-9 and TRBJ1-1, with 9 nucleotides matching TRBD1. CDR1 is SEHNR, CDR2 FQNEAQ, per germline (reference sequence). V gave up 6 bases and J gave up 6 bases; unmatched junction bases: 5. This CDR3 has 13 residues. The CDR3 region is CASRGTGRSEAFF. The CDR3 DNA reads as TGTGCCAGCAGAGGGACAGGGAGATCTGAAGCTTTCTTT.

This chain connects TRBV7-2 to TRBJ2-3; no firm D call. There are 15 residues in the CDR3. V was clipped by 4 bases and J by 0 bases, with 11 bases between them. Germline loops: CDR1 SGHTA, CDR2 FQGNSA. DNA of the CDR3: TGTGCCAGCAGCTCCGTTCGCACTAGCACAGATACGCAGTATTTT. Translating gives CASSSVRTSTDTQYF.

CDR3: CASSSYSQGEAFF. The CDR3 DNA sequence: TGTGCCAGCAGCTCGTATTCCCAGGGGGAGGCTTTCTTT. The chain combines TRBV5-5 with TRBJ1-1; the match to TRBD1 covers 7 bases. V was clipped by 3 bases and J by 11 bases; unmatched bases: 10. The CDR3 is 13 residues long. The germline gives CDR1 SGHKS, CDR2 YYEKEE (reference sequence).

This clone has only a few counts. The chain has TRBV2 and TRBJ1-2; 9 bases align to TRBD1. The germline V gene has CDR1 SNHLY and CDR2 FYNNEI. The CDR3 contains 12 residues. The J segment lost 8 bases and the V segment lost 9 bases, leaving 7 bases of the junction unmatched. The CDR3 nucleotides are TGTGCCAGAACAGGGGGCGCAAGCGGCTACACCTTC. It is translated as CARTGGASGYTF.

The chain is built from TRBV7-2 and TRBJ2-4, with 8 bases aligning to TRBD2. The V segment lost 5 bases and the J segment 8 bases; nucleotides outside the gene matches: 5. Germline V gene sequence: CDR1 SGHTA, CDR2 FQGNSA. There are 13 residues in the CDR3. CDR3 nucleotides: TGTGCCAGCAGCGGCCCGGGGGGGGACATTCAGTACTTC. Its protein product is CASSGPGGDIQYF.

This rearrangement joins TRBV18 to TRBJ1-5, with D possibly being TRBD1 (6 bases). Germline CDR1 KGHSH, CDR2 LQKENI. V was shortened by 4 bases and J by 0 bases, with 10 bases between the two germline ends. CDR3 length equals 15 residues. The CDR3 nucleotides are TGTGCCAGCTCACTGGGACAAAATAGCAATCAGCCCCAGCATTTT. Translated: CASSLGQNSNQPQHF.

The chain combines TRBV7-9 with TRBJ1-2; tentatively, D is TRBD1 (6 bases). V was cut by 3 bases and J by 2 bases, with 7 bases left in between. Per the germline V gene, CDR1 is SEHNR and CDR2 is FQNEAQ (reference sequence). This CDR3 has 13 amino acids. CDR3 nucleotides: TGTGCCAGCAGCTTTCAGGGGAACTATGGCTACACCTTC. Its protein product is CASSFQGNYGYTF.

Written as DNA, the CDR3 is TGTGCCAGCAGTTTTGGCGGGAGGGCCATCAATGAGCAGTTCTTC. It codes for CASSFGGRAINEQFF. The genes are TRBV27 and TRBJ2-1; 9 bases map to TRBD2. Losses at the gene ends were 3 bases for V and 6 bases for J; bases not matched to a gene: 6. This CDR3 is built from 15 residues. Germline loops: CDR1 MNHEY, CDR2 SMNVEV (reference sequence).

The gene calls are TRBV7-2 and TRBJ2-7, with D perhaps assigned TRBD1 or TRBD2 (5 bases each). Germline values: CDR1 SGHTA, CDR2 FQGNSA. Trimming removed 6 bases from V and 3 bases from J, with 18 bases in between. The CDR3 contains 15 residues. The CDR3 DNA follows: TGTGCCAGCAGTCAAATCCGGGACGGACTCTACGAGCAGTACTTC. Translating it yields CASSQIRDGLYEQYF.

In this sample, this clone turned up once. The chain is built from TRBV7-8 and TRBJ2-1, with 12 bases matching TRBD2. This CDR3 spans 16 amino acids. V dropped 3 bases and J dropped 6; count of bases not matched to a gene: 6. Germline CDR1 is SGHVS and CDR2 is FQNEAQ. The CDR3 protein is CASSLASGGAFNEQFF. Written as DNA, the CDR3 is TGTGCCAGCAGCTTGGCTAGCGGGGGGGCCTTCAATGAGCAGTTCTTC.

This clone was seen once. V and J are TRBV19 and TRBJ1-4; D is perhaps TRBD1 (5 bases). Germline V lookup: CDR1 LNHDA, CDR2 SQIVND (reference sequence). The CDR3 contains 14 residues. The V gene lost 5 bases and the J gene lost 10 bases, with 17 bases spanning the gap. For the CDR3, the DNA is TGTGCCAGTAGTCCGGGACTCGACTCCGGAAAACTGTTTTTT. Amino acids: CASSPGLDSGKLFF.

This clone was found once. The chain couples TRBV5-4 to TRBJ2-1; TRBD2 matches 13 bases. CDR1 and CDR2 (germline): SGHNT, YYREEE (reference sequence). The CDR3 spans 15 residues. With V trimmed by 4 bases and J by 5 bases, 3 bases remained unmatched. This chain's CDR3 is CASSPGTSGDNEQFF. For the CDR3, the DNA is TGTGCCAGCAGCCCGGGGACTAGCGGGGACAATGAGCAGTTCTTC.

J is TRBJ1-2 and V is TRBV6-5, with 8 bases lining up with TRBD1. CDR3 size: 15 residues. After removal of 2 bases from V and 5 bases from J, the junction contained 7 bases not matched to a gene. CDR1 is MNHEY, CDR2 SVGAGI, per germline. The CDR3 loop reads CASSYTLGTGYGYTF. The DNA of the CDR3 is TGTGCCAGCAGTTACACCCTAGGGACAGGTTATGGCTACACCTTC.

The chain has TRBV3-1 (or the pseudogene TRBV3-2) and TRBJ2-4; D might be TRBD1 or TRBD2, each matching 5 bases. The V and J ends lost 3 bases and 10 bases respectively, with 19 bases between them. The CDR3 has 15 residues. CDR1 and CDR2 from the germline V gene are LGHDT and YNNKEL (reference sequence). The CDR3 sequence: CASSQFPGPTWIQYF. In DNA form, the CDR3 reads TGTGCCAGCAGCCAGTTCCCGGGACCGACTTGGATTCAGTACTTC.

The chain carries TRBV3-1 (or the pseudogene TRBV3-2) and TRBJ2-5, with D unresolved. Germline V gene lookup returns CDR1 LGHDT and CDR2 YNNKEL (reference sequence). The CDR3 contains 14 residues. Trimming shortened V by 1 base and J by 0 bases, and 6 bases separated the two germline ends. The CDR3 sequence is CASSQASYQETQYF. CDR3 DNA: TGTGCCAGCAGCCAAGCGTCCTACCAAGAGACCCAGTACTTC.